This T cell receptor beta chain was captured by sequencing in a study of OX40 agonist ivuxolimab in advanced cancers. Study in general: Participants, 75% to 90% male, averaged roughly 55 years of age, ranging from roughly 23 to 90.

The CDR3 sequence is 21 residues long. The V gene lost 4 bases and the J gene lost 3 bases, with 31 bases spanning the gap. The V gene's germline CDR1 is SGHVS and CDR2 FNYEAQ. Assay: immunoSEQ multiplex PCR; the TCRdb copy retains only in-frame clones and omits some. The sample shows tens of thousands of clones, approximately 90% of them seen only once. The source of this sequence is an adult with an advanced solid tumor such as melanoma, head and neck, liver or kidney cancer. The rearrangement links TRBV7-6 to TRBJ2-1; D possibly uses TRBD1 or TRBD2 (6 bases each). Sequences were derived from CD4+ or CD8+ T cells sorted from blood, sampled in a trial of the OX40 agonist ivuxolimab. This chain's CDR3 is CASSSLLGGPGLTRNYNEQFF. The CDR3 nucleotides read TGTGCCAGCAGCTCCTTACTTGGGGGGCCTGGGTTAACCCGGAACTACAATGAGCAGTTCTTC.